The rows below give T cell receptor beta chains drawn from one sample of a study of molecular identifiers for immune sequencing clone quantification. Via MiXCR, TCRdb re-called the PCR reads, giving one row per CDR3 protein. The data hold over 85,000 distinct CDR3 sequences, with roughly 23% observed a single time. The sample consisted of naive CD8+ T cells from blood, with Jurkat cell RNA spiked in. These receptors were obtained from a human donor in good health. Some libraries in this study had Jurkat cell RNA spiked in. The CDR3 runs from the conserved cysteine through the conserved F or W. Fields, in order: J gene, D gene, clone size, V gene, CDR3 DNA, CDR3 protein. A D gene is named only where the DNA matches it firmly. Size tells how often a clone was seen (once, few, many) or the class of an expanded clone, and some rows leave it out.

>TRBJ2-1|-|few|TRBV14
TGTGCCAGCAGCGGGGATTTACACTCCTACAATGAGCAGTTCTTC
CASSGDLHSYNEQFF
>TRBJ2-1|-|-|TRBV12-5
TGTGCTAGTTCCACCAGTAAGGGGCACAATGAGCAGTTCTTC
CASSTSKGHNEQFF
>TRBJ2-1|-|-|TRBV11-2
TGTGCCAGCAGCTTCGCCGGGTTCAATGAGCAGTTCTTC
CASSFAGFNEQFF
>TRBJ2-7|-|-|TRBV4-3
TGCGCCAGCAGCCAAGAAGTAGGGGCCTCCTACGAGCAGTACTTC
CASSQEVGASYEQYF
>TRBJ2-7|-|few|TRBV5-5
TGTGCCAGCAGCTTGGAGGGGACACCTACCTACGAGCAGTACTTC
CASSLEGTPTYEQYF
>TRBJ2-7|TRBD1|many|TRBV7-9
TGTGCCAGCAGCTCTGCCGGACAGGGATACTACTCCTACGAGCAGTACTTC
CASSSAGQGYYSYEQYF
>TRBJ1-5|-|many|TRBV6-2/TRBV6-3
TGTGCCAGCAGTGCCGCGAATCAGCCCCAGCATTTT
CASSAANQPQHF
>TRBJ2-3|-|many|TRBV29-1
TGCAGCGTTGTAAAAGATACGCAGTATTTT
CSVVKDTQYF
>TRBJ2-5|TRBD1|many|TRBV19
TGTGCCAGCAGAGATCAAACAGGGGCAGAGACCCAGTACTTC
CASRDQTGAETQYF
>TRBJ2-7|-|few|TRBV7-2
TGTGCCAGCAGCGGCCGGGACCTCAGGTCCGCCTACGAGCAGTACTTC
CASSGRDLRSAYEQYF
>TRBJ2-7|TRBD2|few|TRBV10-3
TGTGCCATCAGTGACCCCCCCATGACTAGCGAAGGCGAGCAGTACTTC
CAISDPPMTSEGEQYF
>TRBJ2-5|-|many|TRBV2
TGTGCCAGAGAAGAAATAAACAGGTGGACATGTCGTTGGTACTTC
CAREEINRWTCRWYF
>TRBJ2-1|TRBD2|-|TRBV19
TGTGCCAGTAGTAAGGACGCGGGAGAGATCTACAATGAGCAGTTCTTC
CASSKDAGEIYNEQFF